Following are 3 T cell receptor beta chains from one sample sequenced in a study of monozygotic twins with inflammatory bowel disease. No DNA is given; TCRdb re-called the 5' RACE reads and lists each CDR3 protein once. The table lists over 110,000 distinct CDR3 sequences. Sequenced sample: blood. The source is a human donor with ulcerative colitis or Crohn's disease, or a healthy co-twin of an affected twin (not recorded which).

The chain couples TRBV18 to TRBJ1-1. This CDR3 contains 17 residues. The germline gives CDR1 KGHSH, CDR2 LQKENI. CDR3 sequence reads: CASSPRGGRAQGTEAFF.

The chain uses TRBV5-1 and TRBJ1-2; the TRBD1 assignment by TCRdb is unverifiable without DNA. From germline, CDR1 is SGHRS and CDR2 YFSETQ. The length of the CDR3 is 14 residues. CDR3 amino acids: CATTTTGAEYGYTF. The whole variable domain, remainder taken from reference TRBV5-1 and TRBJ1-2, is KAGVTQTPRYLIKTRGQQVTLSCSPISGHRSVSWYQQTPGQGLQFLFEYFSETQRNKGNFPGRFSGRQFSNSRSEMNVSTLELGDSALYLCATTTTGAEYGYTFGSGTRLTVV.

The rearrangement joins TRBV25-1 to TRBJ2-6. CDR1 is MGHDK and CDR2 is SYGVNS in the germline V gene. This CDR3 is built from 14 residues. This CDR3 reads CASQLSSGANVLTF.